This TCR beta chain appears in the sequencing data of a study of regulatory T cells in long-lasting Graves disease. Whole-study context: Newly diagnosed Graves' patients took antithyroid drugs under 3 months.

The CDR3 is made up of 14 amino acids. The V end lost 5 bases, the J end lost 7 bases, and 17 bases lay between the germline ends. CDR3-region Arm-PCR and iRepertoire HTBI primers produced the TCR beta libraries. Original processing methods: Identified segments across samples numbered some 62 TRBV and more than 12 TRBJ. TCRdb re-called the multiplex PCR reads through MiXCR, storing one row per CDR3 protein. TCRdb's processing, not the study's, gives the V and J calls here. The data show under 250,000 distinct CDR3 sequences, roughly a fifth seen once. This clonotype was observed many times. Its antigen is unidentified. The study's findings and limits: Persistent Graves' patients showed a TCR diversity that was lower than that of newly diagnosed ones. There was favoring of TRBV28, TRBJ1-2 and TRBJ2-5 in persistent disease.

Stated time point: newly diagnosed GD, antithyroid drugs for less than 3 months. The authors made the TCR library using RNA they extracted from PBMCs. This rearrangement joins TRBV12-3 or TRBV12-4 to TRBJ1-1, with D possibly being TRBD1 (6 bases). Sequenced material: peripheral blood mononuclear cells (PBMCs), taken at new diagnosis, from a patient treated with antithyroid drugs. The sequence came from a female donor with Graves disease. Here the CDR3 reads CASSTRDILDEAFF. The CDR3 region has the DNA TGTGCCAGCAGTACTCGGGACATTTTGGATGAAGCTTTCTTT.